This T cell receptor (beta chain) was sequenced during a study of blood T cell repertoires in COVID-19. In the study overall: The United States, Italy and Spain provided the acute and convalescent COVID-19 samples. PBMCs, B-cell-depleted T cells, or T cells were the source of the cDNA or gDNA that made up the material.

Original data processing: Amplification with reference gene primers provided the estimates of nucleated cell counts. Clones were sequenced by immunoSEQ multiplex PCR, and TCRdb holds only the in-frame ones, with some missing. V and J calls and clone size are copied from that table; D and trimming were computed from the DNA. The top ten hold about a tenth of the sample, which has 130,000 to 150,000 clones, 75% to 85% seen once. V dropped 5 bases and J dropped 6; count of bases not matched to a gene: 13. Germline V gene data show CDR1 as MGHRA and CDR2 as YSYEKL. This CDR3 spans 16 amino acids. This TCR came from a man in his 60s with active or convalescent COVID-19. The chain is built from TRBV4-1 and TRBJ2-1; 7 nucleotides line up with TRBD1. The sample comprised peripheral blood. DNA for the CDR3: TGCGCCAGCAGCACAACGACAGGGCTTCTGTTCAATGAGCAGTTCTTC. It yields the protein CASSTTTGLLFNEQFF.